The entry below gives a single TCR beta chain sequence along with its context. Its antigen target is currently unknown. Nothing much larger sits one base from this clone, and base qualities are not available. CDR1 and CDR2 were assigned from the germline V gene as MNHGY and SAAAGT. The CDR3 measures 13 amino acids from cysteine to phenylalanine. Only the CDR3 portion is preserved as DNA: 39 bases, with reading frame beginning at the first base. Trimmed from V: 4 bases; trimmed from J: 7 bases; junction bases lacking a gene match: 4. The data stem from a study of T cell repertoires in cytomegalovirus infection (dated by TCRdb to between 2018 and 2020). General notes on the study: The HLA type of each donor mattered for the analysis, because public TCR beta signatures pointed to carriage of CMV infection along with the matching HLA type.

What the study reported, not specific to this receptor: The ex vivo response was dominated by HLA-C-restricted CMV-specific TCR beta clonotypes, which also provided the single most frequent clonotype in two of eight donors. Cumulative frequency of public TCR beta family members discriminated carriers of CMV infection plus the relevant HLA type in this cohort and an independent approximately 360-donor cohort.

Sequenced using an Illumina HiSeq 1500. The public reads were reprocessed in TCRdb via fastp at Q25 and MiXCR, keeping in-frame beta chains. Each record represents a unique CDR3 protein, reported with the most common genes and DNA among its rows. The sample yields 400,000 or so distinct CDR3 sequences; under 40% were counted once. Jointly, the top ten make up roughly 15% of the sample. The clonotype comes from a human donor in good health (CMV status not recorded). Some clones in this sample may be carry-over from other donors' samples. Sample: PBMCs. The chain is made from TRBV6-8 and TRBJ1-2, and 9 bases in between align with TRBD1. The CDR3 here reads CASSWGQGGGYTF. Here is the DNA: TGTGCCAGCAGTTGGGGACAGGGCGGTGGCTACACCTTC.